The rows below give T cell receptor beta chains drawn from one sample of a study of shared clonotypes between healthy human individuals. The assay was immunoSEQ multiplex PCR, and TCRdb's table has in-frame clones only and misses some. In the table there are approximately 720,000 clones, 92% of which are singletons. Material: naive CD8+ T cells sorted from blood. These receptor sequences come from a man aged 30 to 39 in good health. Each CDR3 is given with its conserved first and last residue. D genes are given only for firm matches. Size is omitted from some rows. Given values are once, few, many or a class for expanded clones.

d_call	clone_size	v_call	j_call	cdr3_nt	cdr3_aa
NA	NA	TRBV28	TRBJ1-5	TGTGCCAGCAACGGAAAAGGGCACAGCAATCAGCCCCAGCATTTT	CASNGKGHSNQPQHF
TRBD1	once	TRBV29-1	TRBJ1-1	TGCAGCGTTGCCATGACAGGGATAGACACTGAAGCTTTCTTT	CSVAMTGIDTEAFF
TRBD2	NA	TRBV11-3	TRBJ2-2	TGTGCCAGCAGCTCACCAGATTGGCGGGAGACCACCGGGGAGCTGTTTTTT	CASSSPDWRETTGELFF
TRBD1	few	TRBV19	TRBJ1-5	TGTGCCAGTAGTATAGATTGGGGAACCGGGACAGCGGGAGGAGAGCCCCAGCATTTT	CASSIDWGTGTAGGEPQHF
NA	NA	TRBV28	TRBJ2-3	TGTGCCAGCACCAAAGGGGGGGGGCTCGTGGATACGCAGTATTTT	CASTKGGGLVDTQYF
NA	NA	TRBV7-6	TRBJ1-1	TGTGCCAGCAGCTTAGCGGTAGAGAACACTGAAGCTTTCTTT	CASSLAVENTEAFF
TRBD2	NA	TRBV6-6	TRBJ2-5	TGTGCCAGCAGTCCCTCGGGGGGAGATAAGCGGGAGACCCAGTACTTC	CASSPSGGDKRETQYF
NA	NA	TRBV14	TRBJ1-2	TGTGCCAGCAGCCAAACGACAGGACCCTATGGCTACACCTTC	CASSQTTGPYGYTF
NA	NA	TRBV5-1	TRBJ2-7	TGCGCCAGCAGCCTTATTCCCTACGAGCAGTACTTC	CASSLIPYEQYF
NA	once	TRBV28	TRBJ2-3	TGTGCCAGCAGTGCGAGACGAGGCGGGAGCACAGATACGCAGTATTTT	CASSARRGGSTDTQYF
NA	NA	TRBV6-1	TRBJ2-5	TGTGCCAGCAGTGAATACCGGGACGAAGAGACCCAGTACTTC	CASSEYRDEETQYF
NA	once	TRBV21-1	TRBJ2-2	NA	CARIKWGQGAIRGAVF
NA	once	TRBV18	TRBJ2-1	TGTGCCAGCTCACCGGGACACAACAATGAGCAGTTCTTC	CASSPGHNNEQFF
TRBD2	few	TRBV27	TRBJ2-7	TGTGCCAGCAGTCCCCACCGGACTAGCGGGATATACGAGCAGTACTTC	CASSPHRTSGIYEQYF
NA	NA	TRBV5-1	TRBJ2-1	TGCGCCAGCAGCTTGGACAGGGTATTCGATGAGCAGTTCTTC	CASSLDRVFDEQFF
TRBD2	NA	TRBV25-1	TRBJ2-1	TGTGCCAGCACCGGGACTAGCGGAAACAATGAGCAGTTCTTC	CASTGTSGNNEQFF
NA	NA	TRBV9	TRBJ2-2	TGTGCCAGCAGCGACCCGACCTCGACCGGGGAGCTGTTTTTT	CASSDPTSTGELFF
NA	NA	TRBV7-9	TRBJ1-1	TGTGCCAGCAGCTCCTTTACAGGGAACACTGAAGCTTTCTTT	CASSSFTGNTEAFF
NA	NA	TRBV28	TRBJ1-1	TGTGCCAGCAGCCCAGTTTGGAGTACTGAAGCTTTCTTT	CASSPVWSTEAFF
TRBD2	NA	TRBV23-1	TRBJ2-4	TGCGCCAGCATGCCACCGGGACTAGCGGGAGGAAAAAACATTCAGTACTTC	CASMPPGLAGGKNIQYF
NA	NA	TRBV27	TRBJ1-2	TGTGCCAGCAGTTTATCTCAACGGGGTGGCTACACCTTC	CASSLSQRGGYTF
TRBD1	few	TRBV7-9	TRBJ1-1	TGTGCCAGCAGCTCCCCGACAGGGTCTCACACTGAAGCTTTCTTT	CASSSPTGSHTEAFF
TRBD2	NA	TRBV27	TRBJ2-5	TGTGCCAGCAGTATGGGGACTACCTTCCAAGAGACCCAGTACTTC	CASSMGTTFQETQYF
TRBD1	NA	TRBV19	TRBJ2-7	TGTGCCAGTAGTTACCGGGACAGCACCTACGAGCAGTACTTC	CASSYRDSTYEQYF
NA	NA	TRBV27	TRBJ2-1	TGTGCCAGCAGTCCTGCGGGGTCTAGCTCCTCCTACAATGAGCAGTTCTTC	CASSPAGSSSSYNEQFF
TRBD2	NA	TRBV9	TRBJ2-7	TGTGCCAGCAGCGTAGAAGGTAGCGGGAGCTACGAGCAGTACTTC	CASSVEGSGSYEQYF
NA	NA	TRBV7-9	TRBJ2-3	TGTGCCAGCAGCCCCGACAGCACATACACAGATACGCAGTATTTT	CASSPDSTYTDTQYF
NA	NA	TRBV5-1	TRBJ2-6	TGCGCCAGCAGCGAAGGAGATACGGGCTACTCTGGGGCCAACGTCCTGACTTTC	CASSEGDTGYSGANVLTF
NA	NA	TRBV15	TRBJ1-4	TGTGCCACCACTCCTGGGCACTCCGGCGGAGAAAAACTGTTTTTT	CATTPGHSGGEKLFF
NA	NA	TRBV27	TRBJ2-7	TGTGCCAGCAGTATCCGGGTGGCCTACGAGCAGTACTTC	CASSIRVAYEQYF
NA	NA	TRBV19	TRBJ1-2	TGTGCCAGTAGTAGAATGGGACTCTATGGCTACACCTTC	CASSRMGLYGYTF
NA	NA	TRBV27	TRBJ2-5	TGTGCCAGCAGCCAAGGGCAGCGGGACAGGCACTGGGAGACCCAGTACTTC	CASSQGQRDRHWETQYF